A single T cell receptor (beta chain) is shown here with its context. Its antigen is undetermined. One end of the junction varies from germline; a read error may be responsible. The library came from three nested PCR rounds adapted from ARM-PCR protocols. TCRdb re-called the multiplex PCR reads through MiXCR, storing one row per CDR3 protein. The sample holds around 99,000 distinct CDR3 sequences, approximately 71% seen once. This record comes from a study of tumor and adjacent non-tumor tissue in lung cancer. The study's findings and limits: In normal lung, the top 100 clones were significantly more dominant than in tumor.

This sample's RNA came from whole unsorted tissue. Germline V gene sequence: CDR1 LGHNA, CDR2 YSLEER. CDR3 length: 17 residues. This TCR came from an older woman with non-small cell lung cancer. The chain employs TRBV4-3 and TRBJ1-1, with TRBD1 identical over 9 bases. Material: lung tumor tissue. The CDR3 is CASSQAWTGVGDTEASF. The CDR3 DNA follows: TGCGCCAGCAGCCAAGCATGGACAGGGGTAGGGGACACTGAAGCTTCCTTT.